This T cell receptor beta chain was recovered during a study of blood T cell repertoires in COVID-19. Overall study context: Italy, Spain and the United States were the sources of the convalescent and acute COVID-19 samples. Sample material is recorded as cDNA or gDNA derived from T cells, B-cell-depleted T cells, or PBMCs.

Authors' methods: Amplified reference gene primers provided the basis for estimating nucleated cell counts. Using immunoSEQ multiplex PCR, the repertoire was profiled, and TCRdb retains in-frame clones only, with some absent. That table gives V, J and clone size, and the DNA gave D and trimming. Of some 55,000 clones listed, 80% to 90% are singletons. There are 17 residues in the CDR3. The receptor was isolated from a man between 60 and 75 years old with acute or convalescent COVID-19. The sequencing input was peripheral blood. The chain uses TRBV21-1 and TRBJ2-7; the DNA was not used to check the table's D call, TRBD1. TRBV21-1 is noted as a pseudogene. CDR3 sequence: CASSKDREGAKTREQYF. CDR3 nucleotide sequence: TGTGCCAGCAGCAAAGATCGAGAGGGGGCTAAAACTAGGGAGCAGTACTTC.